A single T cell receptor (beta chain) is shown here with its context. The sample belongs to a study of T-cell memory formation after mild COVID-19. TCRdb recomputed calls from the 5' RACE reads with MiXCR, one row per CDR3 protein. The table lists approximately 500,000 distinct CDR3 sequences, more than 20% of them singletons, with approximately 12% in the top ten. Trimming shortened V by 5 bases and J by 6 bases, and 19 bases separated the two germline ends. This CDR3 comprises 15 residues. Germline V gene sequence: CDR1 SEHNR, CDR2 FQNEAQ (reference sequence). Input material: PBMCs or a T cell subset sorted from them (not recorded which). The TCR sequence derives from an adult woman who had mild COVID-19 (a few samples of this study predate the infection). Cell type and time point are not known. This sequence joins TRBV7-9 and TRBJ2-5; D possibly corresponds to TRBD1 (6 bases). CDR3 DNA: TGTGCCAGCAGCGACGACAGGTCTCCTTCCAAGACCCAGTACTTC. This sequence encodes CASSDDRSPSKTQYF.